This TCR beta chain emerged from a study of CD8 T cells in Susac syndrome. CDR1 is MGHDK and CDR2 is SYGVNS in the germline V gene. This CDR3 contains 16 residues. V lost 5 bases and J 5 bases, leaving 19 bases between the germline ends. Reverse transcription of about 0.45 to 1 ug RNA used random hexamers. TCRdb ran MiXCR on the immunoSEQ multiplex PCR reads and lists one entry per CDR3 protein. The table has about 300,000 distinct CDR3 sequences, 65% to 90% seen once. This clonotype has just one count. Sequencing was carried out using CD8+ T cells from PBMCs. This sequence was found in a human donor with multiple sclerosis. V gene TRBV25-1 combines with J gene TRBJ2-1, with D maybe TRBD2 (6 bases). The DNA of the CDR3 is TGTGCCAGCAGTATAGAGGGCGGGACGTACGACAATGAGCAGTTCTTC. It codes for CASSIEGGTYDNEQFF. The full variable domain, in which reference TRBV25-1 and TRBJ2-1 provide the parts outside the CDR3, is EADIYQTPRYLVIGTGKKITLECSQTMGHDKMYWYQQDPGMELHLIHYSYGVNSTEKGDLSSESTVSRIRTEHFPLTLESARPSHTSQYLCASSIEGGTYDNEQFFGPGTRLTVL.